Listed here is a single T cell receptor beta chain. The V gene's germline CDR1 is ENHRY and CDR2 SYGVKD. This CDR3 region has 14 residues. V dropped 6 bases and J dropped 5; count of bases not matched to a gene: 5. The entry originates in a study of blood T cell repertoires in COVID-19. Sequenced by immunoSEQ multiplex PCR; TCRdb stores in-frame clones only, minus some. The sample has a few hundred thousand clones; roughly 80% are singletons. The receptor was derived from a woman between 18 and 30 years old with acute or convalescent COVID-19. Material: peripheral blood. The rearrangement uses TRBV10-3 and TRBJ2-1, with 9 bases fitting TRBD2. CDR3 DNA sequence: TGTGCCATCAGGGCGGGACTAGCCAACAATGAGCAGTTCTTC. Its protein is CAIRAGLANNEQFF.